The 10 T cell receptor beta chains reported below all come from one sample, sequenced in a study of shared clonotypes between healthy human individuals. The table came from immunoSEQ multiplex PCR; TCRdb's copy has only in-frame clones and leaves some out. The table shows over 2 million clones, with 85% to 95% occurring only once. The sequencing input was naive CD4+ T cells sorted from blood. Subset indicated: CD45RA+ positively selected. The receptors were gathered from a man between 18 and 35 years old in good health.

This sequence joins TRBV15 and TRBJ2-3; 8 bases line up with TRBD2. CDR1 is LNHNV, CDR2 YYDKDF, per germline (reference sequence). The length of the CDR3 is 16 residues. With V trimmed by 1 base and J by 0 bases, 3 bases remained unmatched. The CDR3 sequence is CATSRGTSGSTDTQYF. CDR3 bases: TGTGCCACCAGCAGAGGAACTAGCGGTAGCACAGATACGCAGTATTTT.

The J gene is TRBJ2-3, the V gene TRBV5-1, with 8 bases matching TRBD2. Germline V lookup: CDR1 SGHRS, CDR2 YFSETQ. This CDR3 is built from 15 residues. V dropped 3 bases and J dropped 2; count of bases not matched to a gene: 5. The CDR3 loop is CASSSAGVFTDTQYF. The CDR3 region has the DNA TGCGCCAGCAGCTCAGCGGGGGTGTTCACAGATACGCAGTATTTT. The full variable domain, its missing parts supplied by reference TRBV5-1 and TRBJ2-3, is KAGVTQTPRYLIKTRGQQVTLSCSPISGHRSVSWYQQTPGQGLQFLFEYFSETQRNKGNFPGRFSGRQFSNSRSEMNVSTLELGDSALYLCASSSAGVFTDTQYFGPGTRLTVL.

The chain is built from TRBV4-1 and TRBJ1-2; maybe TRBD1 (5 bases). Germline assignment: CDR1 MGHRA and CDR2 YSYEKL. V lost 4 bases, J lost 4 bases, and 22 bases lay in between. The CDR3 has 17 amino acids. CDR3 protein: CASSRPLNQGLGYGYTF. CDR3 bases: TGCGCCAGCAGCCGACCGCTAAATCAGGGTCTGGGCTATGGCTACACCTTC.

The rearrangement uses TRBV30 and TRBJ2-1; 7 nucleotides line up with TRBD2. The CDR3 covers 14 residues. Germline loops: CDR1 GTSNPN, CDR2 SVGIG (reference sequence). Trimming removed 5 bases from V and 6 bases from J; junction bases left unmatched: 10. The CDR3 nucleotides are TGTGCCTGGGGCAGCGGGGACCGACGCAATGAGCAGTTCTTC. The encoded protein is CAWGSGDRRNEQFF. The full variable domain, completed using reference TRBV30 and TRBJ2-1, is SQTIHQWPATLVQPVGSPLSLECTVEGTSNPNLYWYRQAAGRGLQLLFYSVGIGQISSEVPQNLSASRPQDRQFILSSKKLLLSDSGFYLCAWGSGDRRNEQFFGPGTRLTVL.

The rearrangement links TRBV5-4 to TRBJ2-5, with D tentatively TRBD2 (5 bases). This CDR3 is 16 amino acids long. V lost 0 bases to trimming and J lost 5 bases, with 17 bases between them. Germline CDR1 and CDR2: SGHNT and YYREEE (reference sequence). DNA of the CDR3: TGTGCCAGCAGCTTGGACATCGGGATGCAAGGGGAGACCCAGTACTTC. Encoded protein: CASSLDIGMQGETQYF.

This clone was seen only a few times. V usage is TRBV9 and J usage is TRBJ1-5, with TRBD1 identical over 8 bases. Germline V CDR1 and CDR2: SGDLS, YYNGEE. V lost 7 bases to trimming and J lost 4 bases; unmatched junction nucleotides: 10. CDR3 size: 15 residues. CDR3 sequence: CASAPGGEFNQPQHF. CDR3 bases: TGTGCCAGCGCGCCAGGGGGCGAATTTAATCAGCCCCAGCATTTT. Looking up the rest from reference TRBV9 and TRBJ1-5 gives the full variable domain: DSGVTQTPKHLITATGQRVTLRCSPRSGDLSVYWYQQSLDQGLQFLIQYYNGEERAKGNILERFSAQQFPDLHSELNLSSLELGDSALYFCASAPGGEFNQPQHFGDGTRLSIL.

The chain uses TRBV10-3 and TRBJ2-3; D could derive from TRBD1 or TRBD2 (5 bases each). This CDR3 region has 15 residues. The V and J ends lost 4 bases and 1 base respectively, with 12 bases between them. Germline-derived CDR1 and CDR2 are ENHRY and SYGVKD. The CDR3 region has the DNA TGTGCCATCAGTGGCCGGGACGTTCGCACAGATACGCAGTATTTT. Its translation is CAISGRDVRTDTQYF.

The V call is TRBV7-9, the J call TRBJ2-1; no definite D call. The CDR3 length is 14 residues. Germline lookup yields CDR1 SEHNR and CDR2 FQNEAQ (reference sequence). The V gene lost 2 bases and the J gene lost 7 bases, with 12 bases spanning the gap. DNA for the CDR3: TGTGCCAGCAGCTTAAGCCCGCAAGTTAATGAGCAGTTCTTC. It yields the protein CASSLSPQVNEQFF.

With regard to this clone: Other nucleotide sequences from this sample produce the same CDR3. DNA for the CDR3: TGCGCCAGCAGCTCGGACCGAATGAACACTGAAGCTTTCTTT. The encoded protein is CASSSDRMNTEAFF. The J gene is TRBJ1-1, the V gene TRBV5-1; unclear D gene. Trimming left V 3 bases short and J 0 bases short, with 9 bases between. The CDR3 consists of 14 residues. Germline lookup yields CDR1 SGHRS and CDR2 YFSETQ.

This chain links TRBV6-6 with TRBJ2-5, with 12 bases aligning to TRBD1. Trimming took 6 bases from V and 5 from J; bases not matched to a gene: 4. CDR1 and CDR2 (germline): MNHNY, SVGAGI (reference sequence). The length of the CDR3 is 14 residues. For the CDR3, the DNA is TGTGCCAGCAGCGGGACAGGGGGCGGGGAGACCCAGTACTTC. Encoded protein: CASSGTGGGETQYF.